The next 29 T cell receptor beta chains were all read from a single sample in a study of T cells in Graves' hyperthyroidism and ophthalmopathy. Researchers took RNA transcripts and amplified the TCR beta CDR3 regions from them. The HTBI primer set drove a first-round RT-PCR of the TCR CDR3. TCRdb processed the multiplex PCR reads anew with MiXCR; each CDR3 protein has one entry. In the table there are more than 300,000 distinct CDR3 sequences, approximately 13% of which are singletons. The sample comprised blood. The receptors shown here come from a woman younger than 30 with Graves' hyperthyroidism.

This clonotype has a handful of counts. The CDR3 bases are TGTGCCAGCAGCCCCCTTGTGGACAGGGTCGGTCAGCCCCAGCATTTT. The encoded protein is CASSPLVDRVGQPQHF. The V call is TRBV6-1, the J call TRBJ1-5, with TRBD1 matching over 8 bases. V trimming: 6 bases; J trimming: 6 bases; junction bases outside the gene matches: 13. This CDR3 is built from 16 residues. Germline CDR1 reads MNHNS; CDR2 reads SASEGT.

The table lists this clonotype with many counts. Here the CDR3 DNA reads TGTGCCAGCAGCGTCCTGGACAGGGGCTACGAGCAGTACTTC. This codes for CASSVLDRGYEQYF. V and J are TRBV9 and TRBJ2-7; 9 positions match TRBD1. Trimming removed 2 bases from V and 3 bases from J; junction bases left unmatched: 3. The CDR3 extends over 14 amino acids. Germline V gene sequence: CDR1 SGDLS, CDR2 YYNGEE. Variable domain in full (rest from reference TRBV9 and TRBJ2-7): DSGVTQTPKHLITATGQRVTLRCSPRSGDLSVYWYQQSLDQGLQFLIQYYNGEERAKGNILERFSAQQFPDLHSELNLSSLELGDSALYFCASSVLDRGYEQYFGPGTRLTVT.

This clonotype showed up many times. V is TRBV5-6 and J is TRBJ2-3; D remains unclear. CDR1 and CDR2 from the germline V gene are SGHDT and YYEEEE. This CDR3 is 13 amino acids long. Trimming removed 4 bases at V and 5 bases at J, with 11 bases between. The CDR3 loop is CASSNGFVDTQYF. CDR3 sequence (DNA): TGTGCCAGCAGCAACGGGTTCGTAGATACGCAGTATTTT.

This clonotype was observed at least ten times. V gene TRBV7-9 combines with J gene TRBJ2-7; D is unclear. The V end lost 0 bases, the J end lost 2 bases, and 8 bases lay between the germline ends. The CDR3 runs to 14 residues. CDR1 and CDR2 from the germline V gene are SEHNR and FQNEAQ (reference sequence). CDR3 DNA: TGTGCCAGCAGCTTAGCCCGTTTACCCTACGAGCAGTACTTC. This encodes CASSLARLPYEQYF.

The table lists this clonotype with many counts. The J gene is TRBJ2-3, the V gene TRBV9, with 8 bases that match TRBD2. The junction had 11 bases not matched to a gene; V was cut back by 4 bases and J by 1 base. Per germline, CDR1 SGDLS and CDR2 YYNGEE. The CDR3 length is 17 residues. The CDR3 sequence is CASSLPMPSGRTDTQYF. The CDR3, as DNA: TGTGCCAGCAGCCTACCTATGCCTAGCGGGCGCACAGATACGCAGTATTTT. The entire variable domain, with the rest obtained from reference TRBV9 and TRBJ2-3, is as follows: DSGVTQTPKHLITATGQRVTLRCSPRSGDLSVYWYQQSLDQGLQFLIQYYNGEERAKGNILERFSAQQFPDLHSELNLSSLELGDSALYFCASSLPMPSGRTDTQYFGPGTRLTVL.

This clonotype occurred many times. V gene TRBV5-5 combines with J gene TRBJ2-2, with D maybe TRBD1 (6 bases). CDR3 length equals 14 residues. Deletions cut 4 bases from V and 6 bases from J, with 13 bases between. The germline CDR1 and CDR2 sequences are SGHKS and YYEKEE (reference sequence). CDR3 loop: CASSRGQLAGELFF. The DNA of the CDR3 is TGTGCCAGCAGCCGAGGACAGCTGGCCGGGGAGCTGTTTTTT. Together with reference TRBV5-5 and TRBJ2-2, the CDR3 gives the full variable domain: DAGVTQSPTHLIKTRGQQVTLRCSPISGHKSVSWYQQVLGQGPQFIFQYYEKEERGRGNFPDRFSARQFPNYSSELNVNALLLGDSALYLCASSRGQLAGELFFGEGSRLTVL.

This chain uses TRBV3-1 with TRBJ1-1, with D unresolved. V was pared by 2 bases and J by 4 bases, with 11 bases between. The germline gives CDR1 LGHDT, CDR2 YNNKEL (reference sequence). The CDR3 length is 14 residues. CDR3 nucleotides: TGTGCCAGCAGCCAAAAACCGATGTCCACTGAAGCTTTCTTT. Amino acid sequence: CASSQKPMSTEAFF.

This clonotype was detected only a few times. The CDR3 region is CASSYRGDRTSSYNSPLHF. The DNA for the CDR3 is TGTGCCAGCAGTTACCGCGGGGACAGGACGAGCTCCTATAATTCACCCCTCCACTTT. The V and J genes are TRBV6-6 and TRBJ1-6; 8 nucleotides line up with TRBD1. The CDR3 loop spans 19 amino acids. J gave up 0 bases and V 2 bases, and 9 bases lay outside the gene matches. In germline, CDR1 is MNHNY, CDR2 SVGAGI (reference sequence).

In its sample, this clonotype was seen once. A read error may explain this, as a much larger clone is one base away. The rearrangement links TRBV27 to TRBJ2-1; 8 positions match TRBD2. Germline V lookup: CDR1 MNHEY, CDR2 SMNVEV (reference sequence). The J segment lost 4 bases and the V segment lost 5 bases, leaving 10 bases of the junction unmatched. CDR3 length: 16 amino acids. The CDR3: CASSDPREGQYNEQFF. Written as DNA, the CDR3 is TGTGCCAGCAGTGATCCACGGGAGGGCCAGTACAATGAGCAGTTCTTC.

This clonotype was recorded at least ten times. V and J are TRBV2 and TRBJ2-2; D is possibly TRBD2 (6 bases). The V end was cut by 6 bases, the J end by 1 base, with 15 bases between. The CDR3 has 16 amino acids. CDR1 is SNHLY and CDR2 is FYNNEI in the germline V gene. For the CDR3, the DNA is TGTGCCAGCAGAACACCGGGACTGAAGAACACCGGGGAGCTGTTTTTT. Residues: CASRTPGLKNTGELFF. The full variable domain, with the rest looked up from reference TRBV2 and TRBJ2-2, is EPEVTQTPSHQVTQMGQEVILRCVPISNHLYFYWYRQILGQKVEFLVSFYNNEISEKSEIFDDQFSVERPDGSNFTLKIRSTKLEDSAMYFCASRTPGLKNTGELFFGEGSRLTVL.

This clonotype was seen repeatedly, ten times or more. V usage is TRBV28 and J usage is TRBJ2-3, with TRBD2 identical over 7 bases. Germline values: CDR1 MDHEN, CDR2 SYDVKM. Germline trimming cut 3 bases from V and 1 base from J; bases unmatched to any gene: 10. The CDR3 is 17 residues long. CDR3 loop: CASSLGGGIGGTDTQYF. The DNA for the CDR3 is TGTGCCAGCAGTTTGGGGGGGGGAATCGGGGGCACAGATACGCAGTATTTT.

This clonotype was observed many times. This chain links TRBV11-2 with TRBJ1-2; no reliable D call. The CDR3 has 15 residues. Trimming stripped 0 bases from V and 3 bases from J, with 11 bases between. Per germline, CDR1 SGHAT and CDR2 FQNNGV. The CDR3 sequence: CASSLDLGGYYGYTF. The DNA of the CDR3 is TGTGCCAGCAGCTTAGATCTAGGAGGGTACTATGGCTACACCTTC.

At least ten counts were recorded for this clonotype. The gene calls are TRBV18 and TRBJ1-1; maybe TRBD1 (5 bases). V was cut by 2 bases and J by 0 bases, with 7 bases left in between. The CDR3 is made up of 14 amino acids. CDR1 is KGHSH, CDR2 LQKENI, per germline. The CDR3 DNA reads TGTGCCAGCTCACCAAGGGACGTGAACACTGAAGCTTTCTTT. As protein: CASSPRDVNTEAFF. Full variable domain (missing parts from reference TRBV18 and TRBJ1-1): NAGVMQNPRHLVRRRGQEARLRCSPMKGHSHVYWYRQLPEEGLKFMVYLQKENIIDESGMPKERFSAEFPKEGPSILRIQQVVRGDSAAYFCASSPRDVNTEAFFGQGTRLTVV.

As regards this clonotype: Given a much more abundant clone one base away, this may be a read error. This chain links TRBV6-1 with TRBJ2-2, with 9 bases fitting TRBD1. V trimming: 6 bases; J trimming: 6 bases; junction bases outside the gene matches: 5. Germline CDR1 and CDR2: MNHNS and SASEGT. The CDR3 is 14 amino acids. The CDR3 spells CASRGTGSSGELFF. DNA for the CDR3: TGTGCCAGCAGAGGGACAGGGAGCTCCGGGGAGCTGTTTTTT.

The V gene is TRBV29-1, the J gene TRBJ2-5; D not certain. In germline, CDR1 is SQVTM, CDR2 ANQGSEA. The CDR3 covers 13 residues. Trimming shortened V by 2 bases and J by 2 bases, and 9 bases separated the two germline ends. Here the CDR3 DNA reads TGCAGCGTTGAACCCCAGATACAAGAGACCCAGTACTTC. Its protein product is CSVEPQIQETQYF.

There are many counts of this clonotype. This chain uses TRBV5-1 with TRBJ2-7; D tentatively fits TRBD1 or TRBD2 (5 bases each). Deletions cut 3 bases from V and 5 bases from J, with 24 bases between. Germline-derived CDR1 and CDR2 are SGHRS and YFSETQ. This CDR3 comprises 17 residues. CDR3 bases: TGCGCCAGCAGCTGGGTCGGTCCGGGGCGGCAGAAGGACGAGCAGTACTTC. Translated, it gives CASSWVGPGRQKDEQYF. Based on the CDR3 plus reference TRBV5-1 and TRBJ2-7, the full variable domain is KAGVTQTPRYLIKTRGQQVTLSCSPISGHRSVSWYQQTPGQGLQFLFEYFSETQRNKGNFPGRFSGRQFSNSRSEMNVSTLELGDSALYLCASSWVGPGRQKDEQYFGPGTRLTVT.

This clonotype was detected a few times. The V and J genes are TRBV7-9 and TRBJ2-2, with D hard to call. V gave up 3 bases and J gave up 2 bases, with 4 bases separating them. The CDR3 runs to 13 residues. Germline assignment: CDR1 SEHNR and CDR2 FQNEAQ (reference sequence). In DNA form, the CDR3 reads TGTGCCAGCAGCTTCTACAACACCGGGGAGCTGTTTTTT. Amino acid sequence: CASSFYNTGELFF.

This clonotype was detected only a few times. The CDR3 DNA follows: TGTGCCAGCAGGCCCCGCGGGAACTATGGCTACACCTTC. It yields the protein CASRPRGNYGYTF. The rearrangement links TRBV5-5 to TRBJ1-2; D gene uncertain. CDR3 length: 13 amino acids. V lost 5 bases, J lost 2 bases, and 10 bases lay in between. Per the germline V gene, CDR1 is SGHKS and CDR2 is YYEKEE (reference sequence).

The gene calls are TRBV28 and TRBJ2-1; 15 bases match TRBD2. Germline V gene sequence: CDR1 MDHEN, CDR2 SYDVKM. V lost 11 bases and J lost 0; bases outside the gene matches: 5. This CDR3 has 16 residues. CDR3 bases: TGTGCCCTGGGACTAGCGGGAGGCCCCTCCTACAATGAGCAGTTCTTC. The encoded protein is CALGLAGGPSYNEQFF.

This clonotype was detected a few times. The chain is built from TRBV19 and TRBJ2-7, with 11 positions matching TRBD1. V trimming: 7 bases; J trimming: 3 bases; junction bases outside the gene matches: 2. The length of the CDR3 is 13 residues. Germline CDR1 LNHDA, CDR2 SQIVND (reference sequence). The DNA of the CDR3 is TGTGCCAGTAAGGGGACAGGGGGCTACGAGCAGTACTTC. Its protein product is CASKGTGGYEQYF.

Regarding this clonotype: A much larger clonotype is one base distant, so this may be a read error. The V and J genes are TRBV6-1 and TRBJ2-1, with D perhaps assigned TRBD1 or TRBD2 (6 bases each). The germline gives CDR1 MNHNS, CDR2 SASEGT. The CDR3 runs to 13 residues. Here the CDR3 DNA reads TGTGCCAGCAGTCCAGAAACAGGGACTGAGCAGTCCTTC. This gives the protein CASSPETGTEQSF.

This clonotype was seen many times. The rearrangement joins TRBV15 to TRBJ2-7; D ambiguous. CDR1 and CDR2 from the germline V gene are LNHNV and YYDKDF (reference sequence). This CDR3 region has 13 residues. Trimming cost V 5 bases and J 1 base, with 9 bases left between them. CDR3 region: CATSFAPSYEQYF. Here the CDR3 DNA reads TGTGCCACCAGCTTTGCCCCGTCCTACGAGCAGTACTTC.

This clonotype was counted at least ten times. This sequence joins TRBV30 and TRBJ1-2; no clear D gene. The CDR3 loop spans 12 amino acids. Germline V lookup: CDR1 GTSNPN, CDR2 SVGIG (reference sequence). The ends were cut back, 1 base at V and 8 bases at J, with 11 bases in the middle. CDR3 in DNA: TGTGCCTGGAGTGGAACCTCAAGCGGCTACACCTTC. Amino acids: CAWSGTSSGYTF.

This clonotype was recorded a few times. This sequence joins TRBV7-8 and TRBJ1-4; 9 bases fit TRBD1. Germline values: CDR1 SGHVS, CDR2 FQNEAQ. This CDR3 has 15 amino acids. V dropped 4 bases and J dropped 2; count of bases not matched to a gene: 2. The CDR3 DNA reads TGTGCCAGCAGCTATGGACAGGGGACTAATGAAAAACTGTTTTTT. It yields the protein CASSYGQGTNEKLFF.

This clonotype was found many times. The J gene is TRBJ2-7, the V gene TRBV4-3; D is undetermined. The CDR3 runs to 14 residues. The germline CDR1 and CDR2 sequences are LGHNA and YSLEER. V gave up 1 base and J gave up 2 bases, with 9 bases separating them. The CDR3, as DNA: TGCGCCAGCAGCCAAGGGACCGGTACCTACGAGCAGTACTTC. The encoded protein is CASSQGTGTYEQYF.

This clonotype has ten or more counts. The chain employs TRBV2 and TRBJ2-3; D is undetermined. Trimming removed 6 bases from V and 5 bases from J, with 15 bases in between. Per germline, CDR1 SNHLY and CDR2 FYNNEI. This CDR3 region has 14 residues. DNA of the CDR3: TGTGCCAGCAGCGAACCCGCCGGCGTAGATACGCAGTATTTT. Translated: CASSEPAGVDTQYF.

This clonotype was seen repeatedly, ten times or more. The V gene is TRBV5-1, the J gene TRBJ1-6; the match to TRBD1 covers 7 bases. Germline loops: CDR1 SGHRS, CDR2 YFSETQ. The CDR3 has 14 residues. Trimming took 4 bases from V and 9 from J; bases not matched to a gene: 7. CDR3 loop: CASSRQGGGSPLHF. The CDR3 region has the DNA TGCGCCAGCAGCCGACAGGGTGGTGGTTCACCCCTCCACTTT.

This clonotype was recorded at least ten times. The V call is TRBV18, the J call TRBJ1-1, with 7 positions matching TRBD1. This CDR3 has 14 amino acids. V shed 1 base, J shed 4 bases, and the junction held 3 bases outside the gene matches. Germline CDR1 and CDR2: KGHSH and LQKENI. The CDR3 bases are TGTGCCAGCTCACCACAGGGGGCAATCACTGAAGCTTTCTTT. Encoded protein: CASSPQGAITEAFF.

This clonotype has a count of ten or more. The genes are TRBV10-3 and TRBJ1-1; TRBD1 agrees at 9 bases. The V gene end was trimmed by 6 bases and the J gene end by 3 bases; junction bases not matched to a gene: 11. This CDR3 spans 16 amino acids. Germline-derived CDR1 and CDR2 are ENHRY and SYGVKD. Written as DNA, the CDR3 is TGTGCCATCAGAGCACGAGGACAGGGGTCCGACACTGAAGCTTTCTTT. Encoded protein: CAIRARGQGSDTEAFF.